Listed here are 19 T cell receptor beta chains from one sample, sequenced in a study of Ad26.COV2.S vaccination and SARS-CoV-2 variants. Assay used: immunoSEQ multiplex PCR; TCRdb lists only in-frame clones, some missing. Among about 280,000 clones listed, approximately 89% were seen once. The sample's treatment: some 20 received Ad26.COV2.S at low or high dose, single or two shots; roughly five received placebo; per-sample allocation not given. All samples were drawn on day 63, counting from the first vaccine or placebo injection. The material sequenced was peripheral blood, taken in a trial of Ad26.COV2.S vaccine versus placebo. The receptors originated from a person between 18 and 65 years old who received the Ad26.COV2.S COVID-19 vaccine or a placebo.

The chain has TRBV6-5 and TRBJ2-5; unclear D gene. V gave up 5 bases and J gave up 4 bases, with 11 bases separating them. This CDR3 contains 13 residues. Germline V gene data show CDR1 as MNHEY and CDR2 as SVGAGI. The CDR3 DNA is TGTGCCAGCAGTCCCCCGGTGGGAGAGACCCAGTACTTC. Amino acid sequence: CASSPPVGETQYF.

This chain connects TRBV13 to TRBJ2-2, with 8 nucleotides matching TRBD2. The V gene end was trimmed by 5 bases and the J gene end by 0 bases; junction bases not matched to a gene: 11. Germline V gene lookup returns CDR1 PRHDT and CDR2 FYEKMQ (reference sequence). The CDR3 covers 18 residues. CDR3 amino acids: CASSRAGDPRSNTGELFF. In nucleotides, the CDR3 is TGTGCCAGCAGCCGAGCGGGGGACCCCCGTTCGAACACCGGGGAGCTGTTTTTT.

This chain joins TRBV10-2 and TRBJ1-1; 7 nucleotides align to TRBD1. V shed 6 bases and J 6 bases; nucleotides not matched to a gene: 22. The length of the CDR3 is 18 residues. Germline CDR1 and CDR2: WSHSY and SAAADI. The DNA for the CDR3 is TGCGCCAGCAGCCCCACAGACAGGGAACCTGGGCTGGGCCCTGAAGCTTTCTTT. It yields the protein CASSPTDREPGLGPEAFF.

This chain joins TRBV30 and TRBJ2-2; TRBD1 matches at 7 bases. The CDR3 has 15 residues. Per the germline V gene, CDR1 is GTSNPN and CDR2 is SVGIG (reference sequence). The ends lost 4 bases at V and 4 bases at J; junction bases unmatched: 9. This CDR3 is CAWKLTGSTTGELFF. Here the CDR3 DNA reads TGTGCCTGGAAATTGACAGGGTCTACCACCGGGGAGCTGTTTTTT.

The chain has TRBV6-1 and TRBJ1-3, with D unclear. The CDR3 is made up of 12 amino acids. V lost 3 bases to trimming and J lost 0 bases, with 0 bases between them. CDR1 is MNHNS and CDR2 is SASEGT in the germline V gene. CDR3 loop: CASSDSGNTIYF. As DNA, the CDR3 is TGTGCCAGCAGTGACTCTGGAAACACCATATATTTT.

The chain uses TRBV30 and TRBJ1-1, with 9 bases matching TRBD1. Trimming removed 4 bases from V and 4 bases from J; junction bases left unmatched: 7. The V gene's germline CDR1 is GTSNPN and CDR2 SVGIG (reference sequence). The CDR3 covers 14 residues. CDR3 sequence: CAWIITGGVTEAFF. In DNA, the CDR3 is TGTGCCTGGATTATTACAGGGGGCGTCACTGAAGCTTTCTTT.

This clone was seen a handful of times. The chain joins TRBV24-1 to TRBJ2-3, with D perhaps given as TRBD1 or TRBD2 (5 bases each). This CDR3 is 14 amino acids long. Trimming took 9 bases from V and 2 from J, leaving 14 bases between them. CDR1 is KGHDR and CDR2 is SFDVKD in the germline V gene. Here the CDR3 DNA reads TGTGCCACCTCCCGGGACGGCTTCACAGATACGCAGTATTTT. It codes for CATSRDGFTDTQYF.

The chain employs TRBV5-5 and TRBJ2-5; tentatively, D is TRBD1 or TRBD2 (7 bases each). CDR1 is SGHKS, CDR2 YYEKEE, per germline (reference sequence). The CDR3 spans 17 residues. The V and J ends lost 4 bases and 7 bases respectively, with 26 bases between them. Written as DNA, the CDR3 is TGTGCCAGCAGCCTAACTAGACTCGACAGGGAGGGAGTGACCCAGTACTTC. This sequence encodes CASSLTRLDREGVTQYF.

Concerning this clone: Other nucleotide sequences in the sample specify the same CDR3. The chain employs TRBV5-1 and TRBJ2-5; the D gene is possibly TRBD2 (6 bases). The CDR3 is 15 amino acids. The germline gives CDR1 SGHRS, CDR2 YFSETQ. Trimming removed 0 bases at V and 5 bases at J, with 14 bases between. The CDR3 nucleotides are TGCGCCAGCAGCTTGGCCGGGACTTCAGGGGAGACCCAGTACTTC. Protein product: CASSLAGTSGETQYF.

This rearrangement joins TRBV29-1 to TRBJ2-4, with 7 bases identical to TRBD1. The CDR3 is made up of 14 amino acids. Germline CDR1 is SQVTM and CDR2 is ANQGSEA. After removal of 1 base from V and 7 bases from J, the junction contained 7 bases not matched to a gene. The CDR3 reads CSVEAPTGSNIQYF. CDR3 sequence (DNA): TGCAGCGTTGAAGCCCCGACAGGGTCTAACATTCAGTACTTC. The full variable domain, in which reference TRBV29-1 and TRBJ2-4 provide the parts outside the CDR3, is SAVISQKPSRDICQRGTSLTIQCQVDSQVTMMFWYRQQPGQSLTLIATANQGSEATYESGFVIDKFPISRPNLTFSTLTVSNMSPEDSSIYLCSVEAPTGSNIQYFGAGTRLSVL.

V and J are TRBV19 and TRBJ1-1; the D gene is possibly TRBD1 (5 bases). Trimming stripped 8 bases from V and 0 bases from J, with 16 bases between. This CDR3 has 15 amino acids. CDR1 and CDR2 from the germline V gene are LNHDA and SQIVND (reference sequence). This chain's CDR3 is CASQEEDIMNTEAFF. In DNA form, the CDR3 reads TGTGCCAGTCAGGAAGAGGACATCATGAACACTGAAGCTTTCTTT.

Of note for this clone: The same CDR3 also results from other DNA sequences found in this sample. This chain joins TRBV18 and TRBJ2-5; D gene uncertain. The CDR3 loop spans 13 amino acids. Trimming left V 3 bases short and J 5 bases short, with 10 bases between. Germline CDR1 is KGHSH and CDR2 is LQKENI. CDR3 coding DNA: TGTGCCAGCTCACCTCCCTCATCGGAGACCCAGTACTTC. Encoded protein: CASSPPSSETQYF.

J is TRBJ2-5 and V is TRBV30, with no clear D. Germline assignment: CDR1 GTSNPN and CDR2 SVGIG (reference sequence). V dropped 7 bases and J dropped 0 bases, with 9 bases sitting between them. The CDR3 runs 12 residues. The CDR3: CASELYQETQYF. DNA for the CDR3: TGTGCCTCTGAGTTGTACCAAGAGACCCAGTACTTC.

This clone appeared once. The sample contains more than one DNA sequence encoding this CDR3. J is TRBJ2-1 and V is TRBV5-4; 7 positions match TRBD1. After removal of 5 bases from V and 0 bases from J, the junction contained 5 bases not matched to a gene. Germline lookup yields CDR1 SGHNT and CDR2 YYREEE (reference sequence). CDR3 length: 15 amino acids. CDR3 residues: CASSPTGSSYNEQFF. Written as DNA, the CDR3 is TGTGCCAGCAGTCCGACAGGGAGCTCCTACAATGAGCAGTTCTTC. Using reference TRBV5-4 and TRBJ2-1 for the parts outside the CDR3, the full variable domain is ETGVTQSPTHLIKTRGQQVTLRCSSQSGHNTVSWYQQALGQGPQFIFQYYREEENGRGNFPPRFSGLQFPNYSSELNVNALELDDSALYLCASSPTGSSYNEQFFGPGTRLTVL.

The genes are TRBV5-1 and TRBJ2-7; possible D gene TRBD1, 6 bases. V dropped 5 bases and J dropped 3 bases, with 12 bases sitting between them. The CDR3 spans 13 residues. Germline V gene sequence: CDR1 SGHRS, CDR2 YFSETQ. In nucleotides, the CDR3 is TGCGCCAGCAGACAGGGCACCGACTACGAGCAGTACTTC. Translation gives CASRQGTDYEQYF.

This clone was detected a few times. This sequence joins TRBV6-5 and TRBJ2-7, with D maybe TRBD1 (6 bases). The CDR3 is 16 amino acids. Germline loops: CDR1 MNHEY, CDR2 SVGAGI. The V end was cut by 3 bases, the J end by 4 bases, with 19 bases between. The CDR3 DNA reads TGTGCCAGCAGTTATCTCTTCCGGCAGGGGTTGTACGAGCAGTACTTC. Amino acids: CASSYLFRQGLYEQYF.

The CDR3 sequence is CASSFYALSSYNEQFF. In DNA form, the CDR3 reads TGTGCCAGCAGCTTCTACGCTTTGAGCTCCTACAATGAGCAGTTCTTC. J is TRBJ2-1 and V is TRBV7-2, with no clear D. CDR3 length equals 16 residues. CDR1 SGHTA and CDR2 FQGNSA come from the germline V gene. V lost 3 bases and J 0 bases, leaving 12 bases between the germline ends.

This sequence joins TRBV29-1 and TRBJ2-7, with unresolved D. Germline CDR1 reads SQVTM; CDR2 reads ANQGSEA. This CDR3 has 14 amino acids. V was trimmed by 6 bases and J by 2 bases, leaving 17 bases between them. The DNA for the CDR3 is TGCAGCGTCGAGCGAGCAGGACGAACCTACGAGCAGTACTTC. It yields the protein CSVERAGRTYEQYF.

This chain links TRBV10-3 with TRBJ1-1, with 9 bases that match TRBD1. There are 15 residues in the CDR3. Germline CDR1 and CDR2: ENHRY and SYGVKD. The V segment lost 2 bases and the J segment 5 bases; nucleotides outside the gene matches: 6. CDR3 amino acids: CAISETGTGQTEAFF. DNA of the CDR3: TGTGCCATCAGTGAGACCGGGACAGGGCAGACTGAAGCTTTCTTT.